The sequence of this T cell receptor beta chain was determined in a study of shared clonotypes between healthy human individuals. Background on the study: A donor's plate count was three for CD4 naive and three for CD4 memory; CD8 naive had two and CD8 memory one.

The germline V gene encodes CDR1 MDHEN and CDR2 SYDVKM. Trimming took 8 bases from V and 2 from J, leaving 18 bases between them. This CDR3 has 15 residues. The naive CD8 subset, CD45RO-negative cells positively selected for CCR7, excluded terminally differentiated effector memory CD45RA+ cells. On this clone itself: Its antigen is unidentified.

General study results and limits: Researchers found naive subsets generally carried larger estimated richness than memory subsets. Investigators expected sequencing depth to affect clonotype sharing among donors.

Each sorted subset replicate got 200 ng genomic DNA, roughly 30,000 genomes. Profiling relied on immunoSEQ multiplex PCR, and the TCRdb table lists in-frame clones only, not all of them. The repertoire has roughly 2,000,000 clones, roughly 95% of them found once; the top ten carry under 1.5%. Sequences were obtained from naive CD8+ T cells sorted from blood. The TCR comes from a man aged 18 to 30 in good health. The chain links TRBV28 to TRBJ1-2; D is unresolved. CDR3 protein: CASFSEGISNYGYTF. In DNA, the CDR3 is TGTGCCAGCTTCTCGGAAGGGATATCGAACTATGGCTACACCTTC.